This T cell receptor (beta chain) was identified in a study of patients and donors after allogeneic stem cell transplantation. Each CDR3 protein gets one entry after TCRdb re-called the RT-PCR reads with MiXCR. The sample carries 410,000 or so distinct CDR3 sequences, more than 15% recorded once. This clonotype was detected many times. V lost 5 bases to trimming and J lost 3 bases, with 11 bases between them. The CDR3 is 14 residues long. Germline V gene sequence: CDR1 MNHEY, CDR2 SVGEGT. The specimen sequenced was blood, either unsorted or a sorted T cell fraction (not recorded which). V gene TRBV6-2 or TRBV6-3 combines with J gene TRBJ2-1; D may be TRBD1 (7 bases). The clonotype comes from a human donor who was either an allogeneic HSCT recipient or a stem cell or donor lymphocyte infusion donor (not recorded which). It is not recorded whose cells these are; they may come from a transplant donor. The CDR3 is CASSRRGDYNEQFF. DNA of the CDR3: TGTGCCAGCAGTCGCAGGGGGGACTACAATGAGCAGTTCTTC.